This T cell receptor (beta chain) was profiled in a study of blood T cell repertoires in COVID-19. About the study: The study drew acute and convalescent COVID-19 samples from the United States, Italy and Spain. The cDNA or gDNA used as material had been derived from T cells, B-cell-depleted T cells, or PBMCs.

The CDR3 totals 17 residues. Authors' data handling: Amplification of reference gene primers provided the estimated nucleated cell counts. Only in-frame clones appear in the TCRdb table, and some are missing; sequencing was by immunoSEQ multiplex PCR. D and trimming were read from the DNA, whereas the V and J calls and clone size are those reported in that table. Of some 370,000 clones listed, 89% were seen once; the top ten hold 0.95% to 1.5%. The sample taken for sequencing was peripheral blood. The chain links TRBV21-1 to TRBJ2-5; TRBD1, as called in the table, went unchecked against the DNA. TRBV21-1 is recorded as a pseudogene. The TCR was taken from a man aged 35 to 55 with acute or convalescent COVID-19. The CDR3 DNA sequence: TGTGCCAGCAGCAAAGGGGGACATCGAAACTCCCAAGAGACCCAGTACTTC. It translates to CASSKGGHRNSQETQYF.